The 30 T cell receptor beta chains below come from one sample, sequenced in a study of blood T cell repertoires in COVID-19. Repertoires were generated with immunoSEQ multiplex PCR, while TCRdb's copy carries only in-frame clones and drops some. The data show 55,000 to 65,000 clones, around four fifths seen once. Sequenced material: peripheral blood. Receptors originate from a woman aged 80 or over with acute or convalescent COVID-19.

CDR3 bases: TGTGCCAGCAGCGCCCGAACGGGACTAACGCAGTATTTT. Its protein is CASSARTGLTQYF. The rearrangement joins TRBV9 to TRBJ2-3, with 7 bases lining up with TRBD2. Germline trimming cut 3 bases from V and 9 bases from J; bases unmatched to any gene: 7. CDR1 is SGDLS and CDR2 is YYNGEE in the germline V gene. This CDR3 is 13 amino acids long.

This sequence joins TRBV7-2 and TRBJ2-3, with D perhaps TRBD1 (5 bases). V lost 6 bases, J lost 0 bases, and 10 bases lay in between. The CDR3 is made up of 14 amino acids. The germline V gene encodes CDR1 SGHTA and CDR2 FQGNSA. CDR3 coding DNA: TGTGCCAGCAGTCGGACAAGGAGCACAGATACGCAGTATTTT. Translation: CASSRTRSTDTQYF.

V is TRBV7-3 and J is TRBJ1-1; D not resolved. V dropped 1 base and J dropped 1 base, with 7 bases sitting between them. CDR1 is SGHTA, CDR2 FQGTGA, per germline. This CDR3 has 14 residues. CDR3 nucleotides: TGTGCCAGCAGCTTAAGTCACGGGAACACTGAAGCTTTCTTT. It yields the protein CASSLSHGNTEAFF.

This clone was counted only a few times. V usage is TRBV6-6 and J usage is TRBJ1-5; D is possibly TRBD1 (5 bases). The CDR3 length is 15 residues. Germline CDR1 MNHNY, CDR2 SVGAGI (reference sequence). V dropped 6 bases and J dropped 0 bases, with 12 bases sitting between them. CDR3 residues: CASSSTVFSNQPQHF. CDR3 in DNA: TGTGCCAGCAGCTCGACAGTGTTTAGCAATCAGCCCCAGCATTTT.

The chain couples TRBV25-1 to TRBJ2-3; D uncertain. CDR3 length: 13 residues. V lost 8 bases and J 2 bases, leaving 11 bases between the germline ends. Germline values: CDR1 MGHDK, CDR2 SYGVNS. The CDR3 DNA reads TGTGCCAGCCGCAGACTCCACACAGATACGCAGTATTTT. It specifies CASRRLHTDTQYF.

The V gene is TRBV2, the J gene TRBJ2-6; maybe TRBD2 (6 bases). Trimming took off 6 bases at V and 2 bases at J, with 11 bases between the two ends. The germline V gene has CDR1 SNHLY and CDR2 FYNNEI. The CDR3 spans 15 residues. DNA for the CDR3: TGTGCCAGCAGAGACTGGGGGGCTGGGGCCAACGTCCTGACTTTC. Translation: CASRDWGAGANVLTF.

CDR3 loop: CASRLTGVNTEAFF. CDR3 sequence (DNA): TGTGCCAGTAGACTCACAGGGGTGAACACTGAAGCTTTCTTT. The J gene is TRBJ1-1, the V gene TRBV19; 7 nucleotides line up with TRBD1. The CDR3 is 14 residues long. Germline V lookup: CDR1 LNHDA, CDR2 SQIVND (reference sequence). The V and J ends lost 6 bases and 0 bases, in that order; junction bases with no gene match: 4.

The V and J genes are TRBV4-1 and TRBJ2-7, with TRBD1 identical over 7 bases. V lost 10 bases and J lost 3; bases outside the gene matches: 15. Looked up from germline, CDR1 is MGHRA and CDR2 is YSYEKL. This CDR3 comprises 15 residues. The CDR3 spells CATSRTGDSNYEQYF. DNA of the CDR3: TGCGCCACCTCTAGGACCGGGGACAGTAACTACGAGCAGTACTTC.

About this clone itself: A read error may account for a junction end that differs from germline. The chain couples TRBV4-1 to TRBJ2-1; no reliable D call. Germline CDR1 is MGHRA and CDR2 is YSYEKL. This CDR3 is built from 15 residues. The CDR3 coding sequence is TGCACCAGCAGCCAAGACTCAGATATCTACAATGAGCAGTTCTTC. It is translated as CTSSQDSDIYNEQFF.

CDR3 coding DNA: TGCAGCGTTTGGACAGGGACCGGTCAGCCCCAGCATTTT. It specifies CSVWTGTGQPQHF. The chain uses TRBV29-1 and TRBJ1-5; 8 bases agree with TRBD1. This CDR3 comprises 13 residues. The germline V gene encodes CDR1 SQVTM and CDR2 ANQGSEA. Unmatched junction bases numbered 6, after V lost 5 bases and J lost 6 bases.

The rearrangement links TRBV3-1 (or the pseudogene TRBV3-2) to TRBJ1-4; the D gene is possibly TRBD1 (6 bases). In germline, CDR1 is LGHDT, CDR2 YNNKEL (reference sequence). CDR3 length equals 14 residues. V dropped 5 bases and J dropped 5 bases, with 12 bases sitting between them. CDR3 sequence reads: CASSTGSRNEKLFF. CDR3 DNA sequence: TGTGCCAGCAGCACAGGGTCGAGGAATGAAAAACTGTTTTTT.

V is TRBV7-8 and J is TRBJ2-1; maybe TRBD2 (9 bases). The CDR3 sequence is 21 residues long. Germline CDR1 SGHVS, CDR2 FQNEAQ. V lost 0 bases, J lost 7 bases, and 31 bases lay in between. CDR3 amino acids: CASSLALWTGIIAGDRNEQFF. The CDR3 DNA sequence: TGTGCCAGCAGCTTAGCCTTGTGGACAGGGATAATAGCGGGAGATCGAAATGAGCAGTTCTTC.

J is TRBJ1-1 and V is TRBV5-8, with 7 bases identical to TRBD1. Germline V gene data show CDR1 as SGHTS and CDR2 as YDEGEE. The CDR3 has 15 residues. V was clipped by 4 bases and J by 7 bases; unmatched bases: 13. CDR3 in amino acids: CASSAGGTALYEAFF. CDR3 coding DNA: TGTGCCAGCAGCGCGGGGGGGACAGCACTTTATGAAGCTTTCTTT.

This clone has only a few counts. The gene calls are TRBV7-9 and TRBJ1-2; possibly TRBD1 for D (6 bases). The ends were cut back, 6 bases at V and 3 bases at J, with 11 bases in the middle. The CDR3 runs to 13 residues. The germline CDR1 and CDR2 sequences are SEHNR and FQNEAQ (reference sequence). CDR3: CASRIGGDYGYTF. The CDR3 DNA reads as TGTGCCAGCAGGATAGGGGGAGACTATGGCTACACCTTC.

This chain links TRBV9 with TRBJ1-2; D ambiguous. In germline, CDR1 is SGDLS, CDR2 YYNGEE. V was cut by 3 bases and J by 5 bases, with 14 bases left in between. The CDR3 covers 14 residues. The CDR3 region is CASSGTVAGYGYTF. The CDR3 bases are TGTGCCAGCAGCGGAACGGTTGCGGGGTATGGCTACACCTTC.

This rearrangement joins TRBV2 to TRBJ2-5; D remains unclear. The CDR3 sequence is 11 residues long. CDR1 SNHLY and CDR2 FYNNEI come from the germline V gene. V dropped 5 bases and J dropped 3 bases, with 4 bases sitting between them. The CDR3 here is CASSPEETQYF. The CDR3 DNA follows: TGTGCCAGCAGTCCCGAAGAGACCCAGTACTTC.

The CDR3, as DNA: TGTGCCAGTAGTAGAACTAGCTCACTCACAGATACGCAGTATTTT. Its protein product is CASSRTSSLTDTQYF. This chain uses TRBV19 with TRBJ2-3; maybe TRBD2 (6 bases). V shed 4 bases and J shed 2 bases, with 13 bases lying between them. The CDR3 extends over 15 amino acids. CDR1 and CDR2 (germline): LNHDA, SQIVND (reference sequence).

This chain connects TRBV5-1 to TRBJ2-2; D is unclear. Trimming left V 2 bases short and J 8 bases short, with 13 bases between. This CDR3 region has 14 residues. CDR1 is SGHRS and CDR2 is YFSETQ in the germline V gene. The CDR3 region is CASSFSPDPGELFF. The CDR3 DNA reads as TGCGCCAGCAGCTTCTCTCCAGATCCGGGGGAGCTGTTTTTT.

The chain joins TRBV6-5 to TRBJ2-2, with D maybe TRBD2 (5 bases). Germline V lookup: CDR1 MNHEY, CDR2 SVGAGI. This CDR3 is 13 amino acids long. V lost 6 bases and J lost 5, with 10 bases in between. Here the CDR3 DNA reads TGTGCCAGCAGCGGACTGCAAACCGGGGAGCTGTTTTTT. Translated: CASSGLQTGELFF.

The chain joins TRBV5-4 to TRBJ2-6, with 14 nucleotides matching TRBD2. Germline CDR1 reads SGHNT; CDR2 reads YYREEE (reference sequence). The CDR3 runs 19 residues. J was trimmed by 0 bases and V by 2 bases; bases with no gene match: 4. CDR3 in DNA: TGTGCCAGCAGCTTCGGGACTAGCGGGGGCCGCTCTGGGGCCAACGTCCTGACTTTC. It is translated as CASSFGTSGGRSGANVLTF.

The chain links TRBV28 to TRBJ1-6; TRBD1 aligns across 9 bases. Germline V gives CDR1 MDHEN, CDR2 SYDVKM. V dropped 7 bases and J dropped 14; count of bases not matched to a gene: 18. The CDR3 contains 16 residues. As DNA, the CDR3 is TGTGCCAGCACCGACCTTGTGGGACAGGGATCCTTAACCCTCCACTTT. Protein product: CASTDLVGQGSLTLHF.

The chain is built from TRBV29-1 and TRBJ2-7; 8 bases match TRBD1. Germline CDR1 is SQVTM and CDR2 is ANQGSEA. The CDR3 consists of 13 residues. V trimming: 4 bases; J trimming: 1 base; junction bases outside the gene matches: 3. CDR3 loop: CSVGTGPSYEQYF. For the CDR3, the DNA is TGCAGCGTTGGGACAGGGCCGTCCTACGAGCAGTACTTC.

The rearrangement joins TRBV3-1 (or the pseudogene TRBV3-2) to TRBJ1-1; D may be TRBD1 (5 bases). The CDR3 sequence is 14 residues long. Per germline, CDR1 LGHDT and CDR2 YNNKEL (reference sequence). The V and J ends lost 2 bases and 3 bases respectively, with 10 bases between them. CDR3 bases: TGTGCCAGCAGCCAATGGGGGAGGGACACTGAAGCTTTCTTT. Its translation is CASSQWGRDTEAFF.

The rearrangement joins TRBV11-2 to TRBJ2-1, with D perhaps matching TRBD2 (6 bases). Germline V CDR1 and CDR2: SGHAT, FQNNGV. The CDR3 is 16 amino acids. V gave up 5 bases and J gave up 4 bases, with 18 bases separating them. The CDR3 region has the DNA TGTGCCAGCAGCAGCAGACTGGGGCGGGGATACAATGAGCAGTTCTTC. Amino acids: CASSSRLGRGYNEQFF.

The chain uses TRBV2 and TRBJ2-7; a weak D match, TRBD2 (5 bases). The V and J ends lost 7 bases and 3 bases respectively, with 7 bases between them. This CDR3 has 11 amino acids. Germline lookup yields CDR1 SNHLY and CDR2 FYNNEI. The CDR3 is CASNRDYEQYF. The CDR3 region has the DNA TGTGCCAGCAATCGGGACTACGAGCAGTACTTC.

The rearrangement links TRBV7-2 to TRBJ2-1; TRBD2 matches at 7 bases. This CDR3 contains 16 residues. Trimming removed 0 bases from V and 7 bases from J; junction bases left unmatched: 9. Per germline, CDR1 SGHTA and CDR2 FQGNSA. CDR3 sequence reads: CASSLARAGLRNEQFF. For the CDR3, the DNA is TGTGCCAGCAGCTTAGCGCGGGCGGGACTAAGGAATGAGCAGTTCTTC. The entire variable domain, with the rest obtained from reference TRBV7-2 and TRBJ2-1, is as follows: GAGVSQSPSNKVTEKGKDVELRCDPISGHTALYWYRQSLGQGLEFLIYFQGNSAPDKSGLPSDRFSAERTGGSVSTLTIQRTQQEDSAVYLCASSLARAGLRNEQFFGPGTRLTVL.

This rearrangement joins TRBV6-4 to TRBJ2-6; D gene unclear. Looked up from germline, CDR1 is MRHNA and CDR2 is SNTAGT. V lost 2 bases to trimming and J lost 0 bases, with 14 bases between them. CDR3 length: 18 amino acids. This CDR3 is CASSDVYRESSGANVLTF. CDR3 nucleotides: TGTGCCAGCAGTGACGTTTACAGAGAAAGCTCTGGGGCCAACGTCCTGACTTTC.

The CDR3 is CASSQVRDWGLAGGLDQETQYF. The CDR3 coding sequence is TGCGCCAGCAGCCAAGTTAGGGACTGGGGTCTAGCGGGGGGACTGGACCAAGAGACCCAGTACTTC. This chain joins TRBV4-3 and TRBJ2-5, with 11 bases aligning to TRBD2. V lost 1 base, J lost 0 bases, and 19 bases stayed unmatched. The CDR3 spans 22 residues. The germline V gene has CDR1 LGHNA and CDR2 YSLEER.

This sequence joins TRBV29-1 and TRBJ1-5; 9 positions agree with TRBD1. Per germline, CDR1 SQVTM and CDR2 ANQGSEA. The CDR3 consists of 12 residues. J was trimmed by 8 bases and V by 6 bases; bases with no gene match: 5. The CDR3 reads CSVGQGIEPQHF. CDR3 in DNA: TGCAGCGTCGGACAGGGGATCGAGCCCCAGCATTTT.

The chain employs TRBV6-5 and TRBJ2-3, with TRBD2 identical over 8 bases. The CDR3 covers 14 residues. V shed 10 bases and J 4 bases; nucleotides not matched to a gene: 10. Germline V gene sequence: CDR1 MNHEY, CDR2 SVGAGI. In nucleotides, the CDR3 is TGTGCCACCACTTCCCTCGGGAGGGCAGATACGCAGTATTTT. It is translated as CATTSLGRADTQYF.